These T cell receptor beta chains were read from a single sample in a study of cytomegalovirus exposure and HLA in healthy donors. This table comes from immunoSEQ multiplex PCR, and its TCRdb copy is limited to in-frame clones, with some not included. The sample yields tens of thousands of clones, around 80% seen once. Sequenced: PBMCs. Receptors originate from a man between 25 and 39 years old in good health and CMV-seronegative. Both conserved end residues are part of each CDR3. The D gene is left open where the match is weak. Not all rows give a size; the values are once, few, many and, for expanded clones, a class.

>TRBJ1-1|TRBD1|-|TRBV7-2
CASSRQGGTTEAFF
TGTGCCAGCAGCCGACAGGGGGGGACCACTGAAGCTTTCTTT
>TRBJ2-2|TRBD1|-|TRBV19
CASSAGTGNTGELFF
TGTGCCAGTAGTGCCGGGACAGGGAACACCGGGGAGCTGTTTTTT
>TRBJ1-1|TRBD1|-|TRBV4-2
CASSPGQARSEAFF
TGTGCCAGCAGCCCGGGACAGGCCCGCAGTGAAGCTTTCTTT
>TRBJ1-2|TRBD1|-|TRBV27
CASSFSGGFYGYTF
TGTGCCAGCAGTTTCTCAGGGGGCTTCTATGGCTACACCTTC
>TRBJ1-3|TRBD1|-|TRBV4-2
CASSPTGTANSGNTIYF
TGTGCCAGCAGCCCGACCGGGACAGCCAACTCTGGAAACACCATATATTTT
>TRBJ1-1|-|-|TRBV4-2
CASSQVEGTEAFF
TGTGCCAGCAGCCAAGTGGAGGGCACTGAAGCTTTCTTT
>TRBJ1-2|TRBD1|-|TRBV6-1
CASSELSRGLRGYTF
TGTGCCAGCAGTGAATTGAGTAGGGGGCTTAGAGGCTACACCTTC
>TRBJ1-4|-|-|TRBV9
CASSPEGGGNEKLFF
TGTGCCAGCAGCCCCGAGGGCGGGGGTAATGAAAAACTGTTTTTT
>TRBJ2-3|-|-|TRBV5-1
CASSLGVSGNTDTQYF
TGCGCCAGCAGCTTGGGTGTATCGGGGAACACAGATACGCAGTATTTT
>TRBJ2-1|-|-|TRBV7-2
CASGPLGLLNNEQFF
TGTGCCAGCGGGCCCCTAGGACTACTAAACAATGAGCAGTTCTTC
>TRBJ1-1|-|-|TRBV27
CASSFRGSLRGNTEAFF
TGTGCCAGCAGCTTCAGGGGCAGCTTACGGGGGAACACTGAAGCTTTCTTT
>TRBJ1-5|TRBD1|-|TRBV10-3
CAIGGNASNQPQHF
TGTGCCATAGGGGGCAATGCTAGCAATCAGCCCCAGCATTTT
>TRBJ1-2|TRBD1|-|TRBV9
CASSVMGQDHGYTF
TGTGCCAGCAGCGTAATGGGACAGGATCATGGCTACACCTTC
>TRBJ1-2|-|-|TRBV7-8
CASSLGGRGHYGYTF
TGTGCCAGCAGCTTAGGTGGCAGGGGCCACTATGGCTACACCTTC
>TRBJ1-4|TRBD1|-|TRBV7-8
CASSLSTGAVEKLFF
TGTGCCAGCAGCTTGTCGACAGGGGCGGTTGAAAAACTGTTTTTT
>TRBJ2-2|-|-|TRBV7-9
CASSPRTGTNTGELFF
TGTGCCAGCAGCCCCAGGACGGGGACGAACACCGGGGAGCTGTTTTTT
>TRBJ2-4|TRBD1|once|TRBV5-4
CASSLLARGHTKNIQYF
TGTGCCAGCAGCTTGTTGGCCAGGGGGCATACCAAAAACATTCAGTACTTC
>TRBJ1-2|-|-|TRBV2
CASSEPSLPRYGYTF
TGTGCCAGCAGTGAGCCATCCCTACCTCGCTATGGCTACACCTTC
>TRBJ2-2|-|-|TRBV6-5
CASSPEPFGELFF
TGTGCCAGCAGCCCGGAGCCATTCGGGGAGCTGTTTTTT
>TRBJ2-3|-|-|TRBV9
CASSVWQNTDTQYF
TGTGCCAGCAGCGTATGGCAGAACACAGATACGCAGTATTTT
>TRBJ1-5|-|-|TRBV4-1
CASSQAEISNQPQHF
TGCGCCAGCAGCCAAGCAGAAATTAGCAATCAGCCCCAGCATTTT
>TRBJ2-4|TRBD2|few|TRBV2
CASSATSGLLAKNIQYF
TGTGCCAGCAGTGCGACTAGCGGATTATTAGCCAAAAACATTCAGTACTTC
>TRBJ1-5|-|-|TRBV6-1
CASGERGAAGNQPQHF
TGTGCCAGCGGTGAGCGGGGGGCGGCGGGCAATCAGCCCCAGCATTTT
>TRBJ1-1|TRBD1|-|TRBV7-6
CASSLDSRTGRRMNTEAFF
TGTGCCAGCAGCTTAGATAGTAGGACAGGGCGTCGCATGAACACTGAAGCTTTCTTT
>TRBJ1-1|-|few|TRBV11-3
CASSLDSGMNTEAFF
TGTGCCAGCAGCTTAGATTCCGGGATGAACACTGAAGCTTTCTTT
>TRBJ1-2|-|-|TRBV7-8
CASSLAGRDGYTF
TGTGCCAGCAGCTTAGCCGGCAGGGATGGCTACACCTTC
>TRBJ1-2|-|once|TRBV11-2
CASSLGSVYGYTF
TGTGCCAGCAGCTTAGGGAGTGTCTATGGCTACACCTTC
>TRBJ2-3|TRBD2|-|TRBV11-1
CASSRWVSGSSTDTQYF
TGTGCCAGCAGCCGATGGGTTAGCGGGAGTAGCACAGATACGCAGTATTTT
>TRBJ2-7|TRBD2|-|TRBV7-9
CASSSPGRAVYEQYF
TGTGCCAGCAGCTCCCCCGGGAGGGCGGTCTACGAGCAGTACTTC
>TRBJ2-4|TRBD1|-|TRBV11-2
CASLRTGNIQYF
TGTGCCAGCCTACGGACAGGAAACATTCAGTACTTC
>TRBJ2-5|-|once|TRBV25-1
CASSQFKPGEETQYF
TGTGCCAGCAGTCAATTTAAACCGGGAGAAGAGACCCAGTACTTC
>TRBJ2-1|-|once|TRBV7-2
CASSRQVNEQFF
TGTGCCAGCAGCCGACAGGTGAATGAGCAGTTCTTC
>TRBJ1-2|TRBD1|-|TRBV7-8
CASSTPTGPISNYGYTF
TGTGCCAGCAGCACCCCGACAGGGCCGATTTCTAACTATGGCTACACCTTC
>TRBJ2-3|TRBD2|-|TRBV6-4
CASSSSGGEADTQYF
TGTGCCAGCAGCTCCTCTGGGGGGGAGGCAGATACGCAGTATTTT
>TRBJ1-2|-|-|TRBV7-9
CASSFTGLSYGYTF
TGTGCCAGCAGCTTCACTGGGCTTAGCTATGGCTACACCTTC
>TRBJ1-4|TRBD1|-|TRBV5-4
CASSNLDRATNEKLFF
TGTGCCAGCAGCAATTTGGACAGGGCAACTAATGAAAAACTGTTTTTT
>TRBJ1-1|-|-|TRBV10-3
CAIKPGREGEAFF
TGTGCCATCAAGCCCGGGAGGGAGGGTGAAGCTTTCTTT
>TRBJ1-1|-|-|TRBV5-4
CASSLRASDLNTEAFF
TGTGCCAGCAGCTTAAGGGCTTCGGACTTGAACACTGAAGCTTTCTTT
>TRBJ2-2|TRBD2|once|TRBV27
CASSSPSPGTSGRAGELFF
TGTGCCAGCAGTTCCCCCTCCCCCGGGACTAGCGGGAGGGCCGGGGAGCTGTTTTTT
>TRBJ2-3|-|-|TRBV19
CASRAPDTNTDTQYF
TGTGCCAGTCGAGCCCCGGACACGAACACAGATACGCAGTATTTT
>TRBJ2-2|-|-|TRBV13
CASSVSGVQDNTGELFF
TGTGCCAGCAGCGTATCGGGGGTGCAGGACAACACCGGGGAGCTGTTTTTT
>TRBJ1-6|-|-|TRBV5-1
CASSLGTPNSPLHF
TGCGCCAGCAGCTTGGGGACACCTAATTCACCCCTCCACTTT
>TRBJ1-1|-|-|TRBV4-1
CASRISLNTEAFF
TGCGCCAGCAGAATCTCTCTGAACACTGAAGCTTTCTTT
>TRBJ2-1|-|-|TRBV7-2
CASSRTRDHEQFF
TGTGCCAGCAGTCGAACTAGAGACCATGAGCAGTTCTTC
>TRBJ2-2|TRBD2|few|TRBV5-6
CASSLGTSGNTGELFF
TGTGCCAGCAGCTTGGGTACTAGCGGGAACACCGGGGAGCTGTTTTTT
>TRBJ1-4|-|-|TRBV19
CASSIRQDSREKLFF
TGTGCCAGTAGTATACGCCAGGACAGCCGTGAAAAACTGTTTTTT
>TRBJ2-5|-|-|TRBV7-2
CASSLNSRETQYF
TGTGCCAGCAGCTTAAACAGCAGGGAGACCCAGTACTTC
>TRBJ1-5|-|-|TRBV19
CASNGVGSNQPQHF
TGTGCCAGTAACGGGGTCGGCAGCAATCAGCCCCAGCATTTT
>TRBJ1-2|-|-|TRBV10-3
CAISESDTYGYTF
TGTGCCATCAGTGAGTCGGACACCTATGGCTACACCTTC
>TRBJ1-1|TRBD1|-|TRBV19
CASEPRTGGVFF
TGTGCCAGCGAACCGAGGACAGGGGGGGTTTTCTTT